The clone carrying this T cell receptor (beta chain) was recorded at least ten times. These data belong to a study of quantifying T cell responses using KT2 cells. Study at large: RNA was reverse transcribed with TCR alpha and beta constant-region primers.

A single-stranded UMI oligo with SP2 sequence was ligated to cDNA 3' ends. First-round PCR used roughly 4 cycles and beta primers RC1.1 and RC1.2 covering TRBC1 and TRBC2. TCRdb re-derived calls from the UMI-ligation and nested PCR reads in MiXCR, one entry per CDR3 protein. The sample lists just under 50,000 distinct CDR3 sequences; roughly 12% were seen once. The CDR3 length is 15 residues. The V gene's germline CDR1 is LGHDT and CDR2 YNNKEL (reference sequence). V lost 0 bases, J lost 7 bases, and 15 bases lay in between. The rearrangement joins TRBV3-1 to TRBJ1-2; possibly TRBD1 for D (6 bases). The TCR originated in a human donor. The source material was PBMCs spiked with cells of the T cell clone KT2. The CDR3 region has the DNA TGTGCCAGCAGCCAAGACGGCAGGGGCCGCAGTGGCTACACCTTC. Protein sequence: CASSQDGRGRSGYTF.